The 19 T cell receptor beta chains in this list originate from one sample, sequenced in a study of blood T cell repertoires in COVID-19. Clones were read by immunoSEQ multiplex PCR, and TCRdb kept only the in-frame ones, dropping some. The repertoire holds over 350,000 clones, more than 85% seen once, with over 0.7% in the top ten. Source material: PBMCs or T cells enriched from blood (not recorded which). Every receptor here comes from a woman aged 40 to 50 who had been exposed to COVID-19.

The V and J genes are TRBV10-2 and TRBJ2-3, with D perhaps TRBD2 (5 bases). Between the trimmed V and J ends, which lost 9 bases and 5 bases, there was a span of 6 bases. Germline CDR1 WSHSY, CDR2 SAAADI. The CDR3 is made up of 10 amino acids. The CDR3 DNA reads TGCGCCAGTGGGAGAGATACGCAGTATTTT. Translated, it gives CASGRDTQYF.

The genes are TRBV12-3 or TRBV12-4 and TRBJ1-2; D unclear. With 5 bases removed from V and 4 bases from J, the gap between germline ends came to 8 bases. CDR3 size: 12 residues. This CDR3 reads CASSPRGYGYTF. CDR3 nucleotides: TGTGCCAGCAGTCCTCGGGGCTATGGCTACACCTTC.

The chain links TRBV5-4 to TRBJ1-5; 8 nucleotides match TRBD1. V lost 4 bases, J lost 2 bases, and 11 bases stayed unmatched. The CDR3 has 17 amino acids. Germline values: CDR1 SGHNT, CDR2 YYREEE (reference sequence). CDR3 bases: TGTGCCAGCAGCCTTGACCCGGACAGGGCGGGCAATCAGCCCCAGCATTTT. This encodes CASSLDPDRAGNQPQHF.

The chain is built from TRBV12-5 and TRBJ2-7; D is unclear. This CDR3 comprises 17 residues. Trimming pared 3 bases from V and 2 bases from J, leaving 20 bases between. Germline CDR1 and CDR2: LGHNT and FRNRAP. The CDR3 region has the DNA TGTGCTAGTGGTTTTTCCTTTGCGGAGAACCTCCCCTACGAGCAGTACTTC. Its protein product is CASGFSFAENLPYEQYF.

The CDR3 here is CASSPGGEAFF. Written as DNA, the CDR3 is TGCGCCAGCAGCCCGGGGGGGGAAGCTTTCTTT. The V call is TRBV10-2, the J call TRBJ1-1, with D possibly matching TRBD1 (5 bases). Germline values: CDR1 WSHSY, CDR2 SAAADI. This CDR3 contains 11 residues. The V and J ends lost 6 bases and 8 bases respectively, with 10 bases between them.

The J gene is TRBJ2-1, the V gene TRBV19, with a weak D call TRBD1 (5 bases). Per the germline V gene, CDR1 is LNHDA and CDR2 is SQIVND (reference sequence). Trimming took 4 bases from V and 8 from J, leaving 21 bases between them. The CDR3 runs 16 residues. The CDR3 nucleotides are TGTGCCAGTAGTACCACCAGGGCTTTTGTCTCATATGAGCAGTTCTTC. Amino acids: CASSTTRAFVSYEQFF.

This clone was seen a single time. The chain recombines TRBV7-8 with TRBJ2-6; TRBD1 matches 9 bases. The CDR3 runs to 15 residues. The trim removed 5 bases at V and 6 bases at J, leaving 5 bases unmatched. The germline gives CDR1 SGHVS, CDR2 FQNEAQ. The CDR3 DNA reads as TGTGCCAGCAGCGCCAACAGGGGGCAGGCCAACGTCCTGACTTTC. It encodes CASSANRGQANVLTF.

The genes are TRBV2 and TRBJ1-5; D not resolved. Trimming stripped 7 bases from V and 0 bases from J, with 7 bases between. This CDR3 spans 13 amino acids. Germline CDR1 is SNHLY and CDR2 is FYNNEI. The CDR3 sequence is CASTYYSNQPQHF. CDR3 coding DNA: TGTGCCAGCACCTATTATAGCAATCAGCCCCAGCATTTT.

The chain carries TRBV7-3 and TRBJ2-2, with D possibly matching TRBD1 (5 bases). V was shortened by 11 bases and J by 4 bases, with 17 bases between the two germline ends. The CDR3 has 14 amino acids. Germline V gene lookup returns CDR1 SGHTA and CDR2 FQGTGA. The CDR3 region is CASGLGRGTGELFF. The DNA for the CDR3 is TGTGCCTCAGGGTTGGGGCGAGGCACCGGGGAGCTGTTTTTT.

The chain couples TRBV7-2 to TRBJ1-5; a possible D gene is TRBD1 (5 bases). Germline V gene data show CDR1 as SGHTA and CDR2 as FQGNSA. CDR3 length equals 12 residues. V was trimmed by 4 bases and J by 8 bases, leaving 9 bases between them. The CDR3 sequence is CASSSGGKPQHF. The CDR3 nucleotides are TGTGCCAGCAGCTCCGGGGGGAAGCCCCAGCATTTT.

Worth noting for this clone: Other DNA sequences in this specimen translate into the identical CDR3. The chain carries TRBV2 and TRBJ1-2, with TRBD1 matching 9 bases. The length of the CDR3 is 12 residues. The germline V gene encodes CDR1 SNHLY and CDR2 FYNNEI. V gave up 8 bases and J gave up 7 bases; unmatched junction bases: 5. The DNA for the CDR3 is TGTGCCAGCCGTACAGGGGGCGGTGGCTACACCTTC. It encodes CASRTGGGGYTF. The full variable domain, its missing parts supplied by reference TRBV2 and TRBJ1-2, is EPEVTQTPSHQVTQMGQEVILRCVPISNHLYFYWYRQILGQKVEFLVSFYNNEISEKSEIFDDQFSVERPDGSNFTLKIRSTKLEDSAMYFCASRTGGGGYTFGSGTRLTVV.

The chain carries TRBV25-1 and TRBJ1-4; D not resolved. The CDR3 runs 14 residues. The V gene's germline CDR1 is MGHDK and CDR2 SYGVNS. V shed 5 bases and J shed 4 bases, with 11 bases lying between them. CDR3 amino acids: CASSPFISNEKLFF. In nucleotides, the CDR3 is TGTGCCAGCAGTCCCTTTATTAGTAATGAAAAACTGTTTTTT.

The chain has TRBV18 and TRBJ1-2; no reliable D call. The CDR3 loop spans 13 amino acids. Trimming pared 1 base from V and 6 bases from J, leaving 9 bases between. Germline V lookup: CDR1 KGHSH, CDR2 LQKENI. CDR3 DNA: TGTGCCAGCTCACCACGACAAACGGATGGCTACACCTTC. This codes for CASSPRQTDGYTF.

The rearrangement links TRBV7-9 to TRBJ1-6, with D perhaps TRBD1 (5 bases). V lost 4 bases and J lost 4, with 11 bases in between. The CDR3 runs 15 residues. The germline V gene encodes CDR1 SEHNR and CDR2 FQNEAQ (reference sequence). CDR3 nucleotides: TGTGCCAGCAGCTCCAGGGCCTCGTATAATTCACCCCTCCACTTT. As protein: CASSSRASYNSPLHF.

The V and J genes are TRBV7-3 and TRBJ1-1; 7 bases match TRBD1. The germline V gene has CDR1 SGHTA and CDR2 FQGTGA. CDR3 size: 16 residues. V trimming: 3 bases; J trimming: 1 base; junction bases outside the gene matches: 8. The CDR3 DNA reads TGTGCCAGCAGCTTGGCCCCCGGGACAGCGAACACTGAAGCTTTCTTT. The encoded protein is CASSLAPGTANTEAFF.

This sequence joins TRBV3-1 (or the pseudogene TRBV3-2) and TRBJ1-6; no clear D gene. The CDR3 extends over 15 amino acids. The V end was cut by 2 bases, the J end by 7 bases, with 12 bases between. Per germline, CDR1 LGHDT and CDR2 YNNKEL (reference sequence). This CDR3 reads CASSQMGRQNSPLHF. In DNA form, the CDR3 reads TGTGCCAGCAGCCAAATGGGCCGGCAAAATTCACCCCTCCACTTT.

The rearrangement joins TRBV27 to TRBJ2-5, with TRBD1 matching 11 bases. This CDR3 comprises 16 residues. Germline V lookup: CDR1 MNHEY, CDR2 SMNVEV (reference sequence). J was trimmed by 5 bases and V by 3 bases; bases with no gene match: 8. The CDR3 DNA reads as TGTGCCAGCAGTTTCCGGACAGGGGGCGTTTTGGAGACCCAGTACTTC. Translating gives CASSFRTGGVLETQYF.

The gene calls are TRBV5-5 and TRBJ1-2; no firm D call. This CDR3 comprises 14 residues. The germline CDR1 and CDR2 sequences are SGHKS and YYEKEE (reference sequence). Trimming shortened V by 0 bases and J by 4 bases, and 10 bases separated the two germline ends. This CDR3 is CASSLGGFTYGYTF. The CDR3 DNA follows: TGTGCCAGCAGCTTGGGAGGGTTTACCTATGGCTACACCTTC.

The gene calls are TRBV5-1 and TRBJ1-1, with TRBD1 as a possible D gene (6 bases). In germline, CDR1 is SGHRS, CDR2 YFSETQ. Deletions cut 0 bases from V and 4 bases from J, with 10 bases between. The CDR3 extends over 14 amino acids. CDR3: CASSLAGGVTEAFF. The CDR3 DNA reads TGCGCCAGCAGCTTGGCTGGGGGCGTCACTGAAGCTTTCTTT.